These 8 T cell receptor beta chains came from one sample sequenced in a study of regulatory T cells in long-lasting Graves disease. Sequencing libraries for TCR beta were prepared with iRepertoire HTBI primers and Arm-PCR of CDR3 regions. TCRdb ran MiXCR on the multiplex PCR reads and lists one entry per CDR3 protein. The sample includes over 350,000 distinct CDR3 sequences, 15% of them seen just once. Time point of the sample: newly diagnosed GD, antithyroid drugs for less than 3 months. Following extraction of RNA from PBMCs, that RNA was used to make the TCR library. The sample also formed part of further work on T cells in Graves' hyperthyroidism and ophthalmopathy.

The sequenced sample was peripheral blood mononuclear cells (PBMCs), obtained at new diagnosis, from a patient treated with antithyroid drugs. These receptors were obtained from a woman aged 40-49 years with Graves disease.

The chain combines TRBV4-3 with TRBJ2-2; 12 bases line up with TRBD2. J was trimmed by 6 bases and V by 2 bases; bases with no gene match: 4. Looked up from germline, CDR1 is LGHNA and CDR2 is YSLEER. The CDR3 extends over 16 amino acids. In DNA form, the CDR3 reads TGCGCCAGCAGCCAACCCGGACTAGCGGGGTCCGGGGAGCTGTTTTTT. The encoded protein is CASSQPGLAGSGELFF.

J is TRBJ2-1 and V is TRBV6-5; 7 positions agree with TRBD1. Germline-derived CDR1 and CDR2 are MNHEY and SVGAGI. V lost 0 bases, J lost 7 bases, and 9 bases stayed unmatched. The CDR3 spans 16 residues. This CDR3 is CASSYSNRDRKNEQFF. The CDR3, as DNA: TGTGCCAGCAGTTACTCCAATCGGGACAGAAAGAATGAGCAGTTCTTC.

This clonotype came up many times. V usage is TRBV6-1 and J usage is TRBJ2-2; weak D call: TRBD1 (6 bases). This CDR3 has 18 residues. With 6 bases removed from V and 4 bases from J, the gap between germline ends came to 24 bases. CDR1 MNHNS and CDR2 SASEGT come from the germline V gene. CDR3 in amino acids: CASRRTIIAGVSTGELFF. CDR3 DNA sequence: TGTGCCAGCAGACGCACCATAATAGCAGGGGTTAGCACCGGGGAGCTGTTTTTT.

This clonotype has at least ten counts. V usage is TRBV9 and J usage is TRBJ2-7; 8 bases match TRBD1. The CDR3 extends over 14 amino acids. The V gene's germline CDR1 is SGDLS and CDR2 YYNGEE. V lost 3 bases to trimming and J lost 6 bases; unmatched junction nucleotides: 8. CDR3 amino acids: CASSDGQGGFEQYF. Written as DNA, the CDR3 is TGTGCCAGCAGCGACGGACAGGGTGGCTTCGAGCAGTACTTC. The full variable domain, rest sourced from reference TRBV9 and TRBJ2-7, is DSGVTQTPKHLITATGQRVTLRCSPRSGDLSVYWYQQSLDQGLQFLIQYYNGEERAKGNILERFSAQQFPDLHSELNLSSLELGDSALYFCASSDGQGGFEQYFGPGTRLTVT.

The chain combines TRBV7-8 with TRBJ2-1; D not resolved. Trimming took 2 bases from V and 0 from J, leaving 20 bases between them. This CDR3 region has 19 residues. Looked up from germline, CDR1 is SGHVS and CDR2 is FQNEAQ. CDR3 protein: CASSLYGLLSLSSYNEQFF. For the CDR3, the DNA is TGTGCCAGCAGCTTATATGGGCTCCTATCCCTAAGCTCCTACAATGAGCAGTTCTTC. The variable domain in full, with the rest retrieved from reference TRBV7-8 and TRBJ2-1, is GAGVSQSPRYKVAKRGQDVALRCDPISGHVSLFWYQQALGQGPEFLTYFQNEAQLDKSGLPSDRFFAERPEGSVSTLKIQRTQQEDSAVYLCASSLYGLLSLSSYNEQFFGPGTRLTVL.

This chain uses TRBV7-6 with TRBJ2-7; 12 positions agree with TRBD2. The length of the CDR3 is 17 residues. Trimming cost V 0 bases and J 1 base; bases outside gene matches: 4. Germline V gene sequence: CDR1 SGHVS, CDR2 FNYEAQ. This chain's CDR3 is CASSLAGTSGRSYEQYF. The CDR3 DNA sequence: TGTGCCAGCAGCTTAGCGGGTACTAGCGGGAGGTCCTACGAGCAGTACTTC.

Concerning this clonotype itself: The conserved closing phenylalanine or tryptophan is absent in this CDR3, likely reflecting a read error. The rearrangement links TRBV7-2 to TRBJ2-3; 7 bases fit TRBD1. The CDR3 runs to 16 residues. After removal of 0 bases from V and 4 bases from J, the junction contained 7 bases not matched to a gene. The germline V gene encodes CDR1 SGHTA and CDR2 FQGNSA. CDR3 sequence: CASSLARQGRADTQYL. CDR3 DNA: TGTGCCAGCAGCTTAGCCAGACAGGGAAGGGCAGATACGCAGTATTTG.

The gene calls are TRBV6-2 or TRBV6-3 and TRBJ2-3, with TRBD1 matching over 10 bases. CDR1 is MNHEY and CDR2 is SVGEGT in the germline V gene. The CDR3 is 20 amino acids. J lost 5 bases, V lost 4 bases, and 21 bases had no gene match. CDR3 residues: CASSSRRRDRGHRQKDTQYF. The DNA of the CDR3 is TGTGCCAGCAGTTCACGACGCCGGGACAGGGGTCACCGACAAAAAGATACGCAGTATTTT.